Shown below are 25 T cell receptor beta chains from a single sample sequenced in a study of control samples from healthy donors and cancer patients. Measured with immunoSEQ multiplex PCR; TCRdb has only the in-frame clones, and not every one. Of 45,000 to 70,000 clones listed, under 95% are singletons. Sequenced material: PBMCs. The receptor set was obtained from a man under 40 with colorectal cancer.

Only one count was recorded for this clone. This chain connects TRBV6-2 or TRBV6-3 to TRBJ1-2; D is undetermined. The CDR3 loop spans 12 amino acids. The V gene's germline CDR1 is MNHEY and CDR2 SVGEGT. The germline V and J ends were trimmed by 4 bases and 4 bases, with 7 bases remaining between them. The chain's CDR3 is CASSSYFYGYTF. The DNA of the CDR3 is TGTGCCAGCAGTTCATACTTCTATGGCTACACCTTC.

The V gene is TRBV2, the J gene TRBJ1-2; D is perhaps TRBD1 (6 bases). Germline loops: CDR1 SNHLY, CDR2 FYNNEI. CDR3 length: 15 amino acids. Between the trimmed V and J ends, which lost 2 bases and 4 bases, there was a span of 14 bases. The CDR3 spells CASSESITGIYGYTF. CDR3 DNA sequence: TGTGCCAGCAGTGAAAGTATTACAGGGATCTATGGCTACACCTTC.

This clone has only a few counts. The chain uses TRBV25-1 and TRBJ1-2; possible D gene TRBD1, 6 bases. CDR1 MGHDK and CDR2 SYGVNS come from the germline V gene. V was cut by 8 bases and J by 2 bases, with 15 bases left in between. The CDR3 runs to 14 residues. CDR3 region: CASYLPTGNYGYTF. The CDR3 coding sequence is TGTGCCAGCTATTTACCGACAGGAAACTATGGCTACACCTTC.

This sequence joins TRBV5-6 and TRBJ1-4; TRBD1 matches at 8 bases. V trimming: 4 bases; J trimming: 10 bases; junction bases outside the gene matches: 3. The CDR3 runs to 12 residues. Germline V CDR1 and CDR2: SGHDT, YYEEEE. The CDR3 region is CASSQGAGKLFF. CDR3 bases: TGTGCCAGCAGCCAGGGGGCCGGAAAACTGTTTTTT.

The chain carries TRBV10-3 and TRBJ1-1; D not certain. Trimming took off 0 bases at V and 3 bases at J, with 8 bases between the two ends. CDR1 and CDR2 from the germline V gene are ENHRY and SYGVKD. The CDR3 loop spans 14 amino acids. The CDR3 coding sequence is TGTGCCATCAGTGAGTCGGTTGTGGACACTGAAGCTTTCTTT. This encodes CAISESVVDTEAFF.

The chain links TRBV6-5 to TRBJ1-3, with TRBD1 identical over 7 bases. V lost 7 bases, J lost 2 bases, and 8 bases stayed unmatched. Germline CDR1 reads MNHEY; CDR2 reads SVGAGI. CDR3 size: 15 residues. Written as DNA, the CDR3 is TGTGCCAGCACCATAGACAGGGACCCTGGAAACACCATATATTTT. This encodes CASTIDRDPGNTIYF.

The V and J genes are TRBV18 and TRBJ2-3; D gene ambiguous. The germline V gene encodes CDR1 KGHSH and CDR2 LQKENI. Between the trimmed V and J ends, which lost 0 bases and 0 bases, there was a span of 4 bases. The length of the CDR3 is 14 residues. CDR3 protein: CASSPPVSTDTQYF. The CDR3 bases are TGTGCCAGCTCACCACCAGTTAGCACAGATACGCAGTATTTT.

The chain combines TRBV4-2 with TRBJ2-1; D might be TRBD1 (6 bases). This CDR3 comprises 16 residues. V was shortened by 5 bases and J by 3 bases, with 17 bases between the two germline ends. Germline loops: CDR1 LGHNA, CDR2 YNFKEQ. This chain's CDR3 is CASSKPTGSGYNEQFF. The CDR3 DNA sequence: TGTGCCAGCAGCAAACCCACAGGGTCGGGCTACAATGAGCAGTTCTTC.

This chain connects TRBV5-8 to TRBJ1-1; unclear D gene. Germline lookup yields CDR1 SGHTS and CDR2 YDEGEE. Trimming removed 3 bases at V and 4 bases at J, with 10 bases between. The CDR3 consists of 13 residues. This chain's CDR3 is CASSSQQSTEAFF. CDR3 sequence (DNA): TGTGCCAGCAGCTCCCAGCAGAGCACTGAAGCTTTCTTT.

This clone was detected only once. CDR3 residues: CSVEDRGDGYTF. The CDR3 coding sequence is TGCAGCGTTGAAGACCGGGGAGATGGCTACACCTTC. V gene TRBV29-1 combines with J gene TRBJ1-2; D not certain. Germline V lookup: CDR1 SQVTM, CDR2 ANQGSEA. This CDR3 contains 12 residues. V gave up 0 bases and J gave up 6 bases, with 8 bases separating them.

The DNA for the CDR3 is TGTGCCACGTCCAGGGGTGTTCAGCCCCAGCATTTT. Translated: CATSRGVQPQHF. The rearrangement uses TRBV19 and TRBJ1-5, with D perhaps matching TRBD1 (6 bases). The V and J ends lost 10 bases and 6 bases respectively, with 13 bases between them. This CDR3 contains 12 residues. CDR1 and CDR2 (germline): LNHDA, SQIVND (reference sequence).

This sequence joins TRBV5-5 and TRBJ2-1; 12 bases line up with TRBD2. V gave up 2 bases and J gave up 4 bases; unmatched junction bases: 1. Germline V gene sequence: CDR1 SGHKS, CDR2 YYEKEE (reference sequence). The CDR3 covers 15 residues. CDR3 loop: CASSLTSGGYNEQFF. The CDR3 nucleotides are TGTGCCAGCAGCTTAACTAGCGGGGGGTACAATGAGCAGTTCTTC.

V gene TRBV19 combines with J gene TRBJ2-6; 8 positions match TRBD1. The CDR3 is 18 residues long. V gave up 4 bases and J gave up 4 bases; unmatched junction bases: 12. Per the germline V gene, CDR1 is LNHDA and CDR2 is SQIVND (reference sequence). The CDR3 bases are TGTGCCAGTAGTAGAACTTCGGACAGGGTGACCGGGGCCAACGTCCTGACTTTC. It is translated as CASSRTSDRVTGANVLTF.

The V and J genes are TRBV9 and TRBJ2-3, with unresolved D. The ends were cut back, 0 bases at V and 0 bases at J, with 8 bases in the middle. Germline CDR1 SGDLS, CDR2 YYNGEE. This CDR3 is built from 15 residues. The DNA for the CDR3 is TGTGCCAGCAGCGTAGGGCCTACTAGCACAGATACGCAGTATTTT. Translating it yields CASSVGPTSTDTQYF. Looking up the rest from reference TRBV9 and TRBJ2-3 gives the full variable domain: DSGVTQTPKHLITATGQRVTLRCSPRSGDLSVYWYQQSLDQGLQFLIQYYNGEERAKGNILERFSAQQFPDLHSELNLSSLELGDSALYFCASSVGPTSTDTQYFGPGTRLTVL.

This rearrangement joins TRBV19 to TRBJ2-1, with 11 nucleotides matching TRBD2. CDR3 length: 15 amino acids. Germline-derived CDR1 and CDR2 are LNHDA and SQIVND (reference sequence). The ends lost 3 bases at V and 9 bases at J; junction bases unmatched: 7. CDR3 coding DNA: TGTGCCAGTAGTATTAGTAGCGGGGGGGCGGTTGAGCAGTTCTTC. Protein: CASSISSGGAVEQFF.

The rearrangement links TRBV12-5 to TRBJ1-4; 8 bases agree with TRBD1. The germline V gene has CDR1 LGHNT and CDR2 FRNRAP. V lost 1 base, J lost 5 bases, and 6 bases stayed unmatched. The CDR3 has 16 residues. The CDR3 nucleotides are TGTGCTAGTGGTTTGGCGACAGGGGCGAGAAATGAAAAACTGTTTTTT. Translating it yields CASGLATGARNEKLFF.

The rearrangement uses TRBV6-5 and TRBJ1-2, with 9 bases aligning to TRBD1. Germline CDR1 and CDR2: MNHEY and SVGAGI. V dropped 7 bases and J dropped 3; count of bases not matched to a gene: 3. The CDR3 loop spans 13 amino acids. In DNA form, the CDR3 reads TGTGCCAGCACCACAGGGGGCTACTATGGCTACACCTTC. Protein: CASTTGGYYGYTF.

The chain employs TRBV11-2 and TRBJ2-7; 8 bases fit TRBD1. Germline trimming cut 4 bases from V and 5 bases from J; bases unmatched to any gene: 10. This CDR3 contains 15 residues. Germline V gene sequence: CDR1 SGHAT, CDR2 FQNNGV. The CDR3, as DNA: TGTGCCAGCAGCTCCCGGACAGGGAAGTGGGACGAGCAGTACTTC. Translation gives CASSSRTGKWDEQYF. The full variable domain, completed using reference TRBV11-2 and TRBJ2-7, is EAGVAQSPRYKIIEKRQSVAFWCNPISGHATLYWYQQILGQGPKLLIQFQNNGVVDDSQLPKDRFSAERLKGVDSTLKIQPAKLEDSAVYLCASSSRTGKWDEQYFGPGTRLTVT.

This rearrangement joins TRBV6-6 to TRBJ1-2; 8 positions agree with TRBD1. After removal of 0 bases from V and 7 bases from J, the junction contained 7 bases not matched to a gene. Looked up from germline, CDR1 is MNHNY and CDR2 is SVGAGI (reference sequence). The CDR3 loop spans 15 amino acids. CDR3 protein: CASSYSTGQGGGYTF. The CDR3 DNA reads as TGTGCCAGCAGTTACTCTACCGGACAGGGCGGTGGCTACACCTTC.

V usage is TRBV6-1 and J usage is TRBJ1-5, with no clear D. The CDR3 extends over 15 amino acids. Germline-derived CDR1 and CDR2 are MNHNS and SASEGT. Trimming left V 2 bases short and J 0 bases short, with 8 bases between. CDR3 loop: CASSEQHSSNQPQHF. The CDR3 DNA is TGTGCCAGCAGTGAACAGCATAGTAGCAATCAGCCCCAGCATTTT.

The chain combines TRBV19 with TRBJ2-7; TRBD1 or TRBD2 may be the D gene (6 bases each). Deletions cut 3 bases from V and 1 base from J, with 13 bases between. The CDR3 is 15 amino acids. Germline V lookup: CDR1 LNHDA, CDR2 SQIVND (reference sequence). The DNA of the CDR3 is TGTGCCAGTAGTATTGGTAGCGGACAGTCCTACGAGCAGTACTTC. Encoded protein: CASSIGSGQSYEQYF.

On this clone itself: An end of the junction does not agree with germline; a read error may underlie this. The chain links TRBV30 to TRBJ1-3; D is perhaps TRBD1 (5 bases). Germline V gene data show CDR1 as GTSNPN and CDR2 as SVGIG (reference sequence). The CDR3 contains 16 residues. CDR3 sequence (DNA): TGTGCCCGGAGTGTACTTCCAGGGATCGAGGGAAACACCATATATTTT. Encoded protein: CARSVLPGIEGNTIYF.

The table lists this clone with a count of one. This chain links TRBV30 with TRBJ2-1; D gene unclear. This CDR3 is 13 amino acids long. Per the germline V gene, CDR1 is GTSNPN and CDR2 is SVGIG (reference sequence). Trimming cost V 5 bases and J 4 bases, with 12 bases left between them. DNA of the CDR3: TGTGCCTGGTCCCCTTTGAGGTACAATGAGCAGTTCTTC. This gives the protein CAWSPLRYNEQFF.

The chain is built from TRBV19 and TRBJ2-3, with 11 bases identical to TRBD2. The germline V gene has CDR1 LNHDA and CDR2 SQIVND (reference sequence). CDR3 length equals 15 residues. With V trimmed by 6 bases and J by 1 base, 3 bases remained unmatched. The CDR3 here is CASRQLAGGTDTQYF. The CDR3 DNA reads as TGTGCCAGTAGACAACTAGCGGGGGGCACAGATACGCAGTATTTT.

V and J are TRBV24-1 and TRBJ2-1; TRBD1 agrees at 9 bases. V shed 5 bases, J shed 0 bases, and the junction held 22 bases outside the gene matches. Germline CDR1 reads KGHDR; CDR2 reads SFDVKD. CDR3 length: 22 residues. The chain's CDR3 is CATSGPRRDRVRYSLSYNEQFF. CDR3 sequence (DNA): TGTGCCACCAGTGGTCCCAGGCGGGACAGGGTCCGCTATAGCCTCTCCTACAATGAGCAGTTCTTC.